Listed below are T cell receptor beta chains from one sample, sequenced in a study of T cell clusters in autoimmune cytopenias. TCRdb re-called the multiplex PCR reads and catalogs CDR3 proteins one per entry, DNA excluded. This table lists 6,000 to 6,500 distinct CDR3 sequences. Sequencing was carried out using peripheral blood. The receptors originated from a human donor with an autoimmune cytopenia or autoimmune hepatitis (not recorded which). Both conserved end residues are part of each CDR3. The order of the fields is clone size, V gene, J gene, CDR3 protein. The size of a clone is reported for some rows only, either as once, few or many, or as a class for expanded clones.

medium-sized	TRBV5-4	TRBJ2-1	CASSTYDRGSYNEQFF
medium-sized	TRBV5-1	TRBJ2-3	CASSLAEGGDTDTQYF
medium-sized	TRBV29-1	TRBJ2-7	CSSCRPAPRTSGELTGQYF
medium-sized	TRBV30	TRBJ2-7	CAWSVGQGPTYEQYF
medium-sized	TRBV6-2/TRBV6-3	TRBJ2-4	CASSLGLVGDIQYF
.	TRBV6-2/TRBV6-3	TRBJ1-6	CASTLMGVGSPLHF
.	TRBV4-1	TRBJ1-4	CASSHPQAGGEKLFF
medium-sized	TRBV27	TRBJ2-2	CASSLSITGELFF
.	TRBV20-1	TRBJ2-1	CSATPGQGARAHFF
medium-sized	TRBV5-4	TRBJ2-2	CASSDRGGGSVTGELFF
medium-sized	TRBV29-1	TRBJ2-5	CSVEDNWGPGETQYF
medium-sized	TRBV30	TRBJ1-2	CAWSIQGARGYTF
.	TRBV4-2	TRBJ2-7	CASSLQGFEQYF
.	TRBV5-1	TRBJ2-5	CASSLGPLTETQYF
medium-sized	TRBV5-4	TRBJ2-2	CASSLGQTNTGELFF
medium-sized	TRBV19	TRBJ1-5	CASSILGNRYVGQPQHF
medium-sized	TRBV19	TRBJ1-5	CASRSHARDSFVGPQHF
medium-sized	TRBV19	TRBJ2-1	CASSMRGGQSSYNEQFF
medium-sized	TRBV12-3/TRBV12-4	TRBJ2-7	CASTMRGQPYEQYF
medium-sized	TRBV15	TRBJ2-1	CATSIGTSGGTEQFF
.	TRBV14	TRBJ2-1	CASSQVPGQGRNEQFF
medium-sized	TRBV19	TRBJ2-7	CASSIGKGAGAYEQYF
.	TRBV12-3/TRBV12-4	TRBJ1-2	CASREGKNYGYTF
medium-sized	TRBV30	TRBJ2-7	CAWSVGTYYEQYF
medium-sized	TRBV18	TRBJ2-1	CASSKDTYNEQFF
medium-sized	TRBV18	TRBJ2-1	CASSPLAGASYNEQFF
medium-sized	TRBV6-2/TRBV6-3	TRBJ2-1	CASSQGSVYNEQFF
.	TRBV11-2	TRBJ2-3	CASSDRGGTDTQYF
.	TRBV11-2	TRBJ2-5	CASNFRLAPQETQYF
.	TRBV28	TRBJ1-6	CASSGGTAVSPLHF
medium-sized	TRBV10-3	TRBJ2-1	CAIGALTELTYNEQFF
.	TRBV7-9	TRBJ1-1	CASSLDISGGASTEAFF
.	TRBV11-2	TRBJ1-5	CASSLGQGTEPQHF
medium-sized	TRBV6-2/TRBV6-3	TRBJ2-7	CASSSPGQGGSYEQYF
medium-sized	TRBV13	TRBJ2-3	CASSLSVKGGDTQYF
medium-sized	TRBV6-1	TRBJ2-5	CASSHGYQETQYF
.	TRBV11-2	TRBJ2-7	CASSLAQAEMYEQYF
.	TRBV27	TRBJ1-2	CASSFLGAGGDYGYTF
.	TRBV12-5	TRBJ2-3	CASGLGLTGDPSTDTQYF
.	TRBV7-9	TRBJ2-7	CASSPPGGGNYEQYF
medium-sized	TRBV12-3/TRBV12-4	TRBJ1-2	CASSLGQGVNGYTF
medium-sized	TRBV7-2	TRBJ2-5	CASSLRLAGGPEETQYF
.	TRBV20-1	TRBJ2-7	CSASEESGIYEQYF
medium-sized	TRBV6-2/TRBV6-3	TRBJ1-1	CASSYLGSAFF
.	TRBV28	TRBJ1-1	CASSLELGTVGAFF